This TCR beta chain was identified in a study of post-analysis software for immune sequencing data. Turning to the study itself: There were relapsing-remitting, secondary progressive and progressive-relapsing multiple sclerosis among the disease courses included. The study, taken as a whole, reports: Multiple sclerosis patients showed significantly lower normalized Chao1 diversity than controls did. Under the F measure, samples that were prepared in one batch clustered strongly together. Patients had higher frequencies than controls of roughly five TRBV segments, including TRBV5-6, TRBV5-1 and TRBV20-1.

TCR beta cDNA libraries included unique molecular identifiers. Via MiXCR, TCRdb re-called the PCR reads, giving one row per CDR3 protein. The sample includes approximately 730,000 distinct CDR3 sequences, about half seen only once; the top ten take roughly 4.4%. There are a few counts of this clonotype. Antigen unknown. From germline, CDR1 is LGHNA and CDR2 YNFKEQ. With 1 base removed from V and 1 base from J, the gap between germline ends came to 10 bases. CDR3 length equals 15 residues. The rearrangement joins TRBV4-2 to TRBJ2-5, with D possibly matching TRBD1 (6 bases). This clonotype originated in a girl aged 5 to 17 with multiple sclerosis. Specimen: blood. In DNA form, the CDR3 reads TGTGCCAGCAGCCAAGGGGCAGGGGCCCAAGAGACCCAGTACTTC. Amino acid sequence: CASSQGAGAQETQYF.